Given below is one T cell receptor (beta chain) in context. Its antigen is unidentified. The sample comes from a study of cytomegalovirus exposure and HLA in healthy donors. General study findings and limits: Three of the chains that were CMV-associated were confirmed in vitro to be specific for CMV antigens. Despite most TCR sequences being rare, some public TCRs occurred in many donors.

Trimming took 5 bases from V and 5 from J; bases not matched to a gene: 10. CDR3 length: 15 amino acids. In germline, CDR1 is SQVTM, CDR2 ANQGSEA. The PCR was carried out with 60 Vbeta primers and 13 Jbeta primers. Sequenced by immunoSEQ multiplex PCR; TCRdb stores in-frame clones only, minus some. The profile shows about 98,000 clones, about 81% of them singletons. This sequence was found in a man aged 35 to 55 in good health and CMV-seronegative. The sequencing sample was made of PBMCs. The chain carries TRBV29-1 and TRBJ2-3, with 10 bases aligning to TRBD1. CDR3 in amino acids: CSVSETGGSGDTQYF. CDR3 bases: TGCAGCGTTAGCGAGACAGGGGGCTCGGGAGATACGCAGTATTTT.